Detailed here is one T cell receptor beta chain. Per germline, CDR1 SGHRS and CDR2 YFSETQ. Trimming took off 4 bases at V and 7 bases at J, with 14 bases between the two ends. The CDR3 runs to 13 residues. The repertoire was sequenced with immunoSEQ multiplex PCR; TCRdb's copy has only in-frame clones and lacks some. Here the sample spans 100,000 or so clones, roughly 91% being singletons. The data stem from a study of siplizumab effects on memory and regulatory T cells. Sequenced sample: non-Treg CD4+ T cells sorted from blood. The sequence came from a human donor in good health. The chain combines TRBV5-1 with TRBJ1-1; D might be TRBD1 (6 bases). The DNA for the CDR3 is TGCGCCAGCAGCAACCTACAGGGAAATGAAGCTTTCTTT. Encoded protein: CASSNLQGNEAFF.